These T cell receptor beta chains were read from a single sample in a study of T cell repertoires in cytomegalovirus infection. What these receptors recognize is not known. TCRdb reanalysed the reads using MiXCR and keeps one entry per CDR3 protein. The repertoire holds about 110,000 distinct CDR3 sequences, with 29% as singletons. The specimen comprised CD8+ T cells from cultured PBMCs, sampled from culture after CMV antigen stimulation. These receptors all stem from a human donor in good health (CMV status not recorded). Some clones in this sample may be carry-over from other donors' samples. CDR3s include the opening cysteine and the closing phenylalanine or tryptophan. A D gene is named only where the DNA matches it firmly. Clone size, where shown, is once, few, many, or a class for clones that have expanded.

clone_size: .
v_call: TRBV20-1
d_call: TRBD2
j_call: TRBJ2-2
cdr3_aa: CSATNSGGSRELFF
cdr3_nt: TGCAGTGCTACGAACAGCGGGGGCTCCAGGGAGCTGTTTTTT

clone_size: many
v_call: TRBV6-1
d_call: TRBD2
j_call: TRBJ2-3
cdr3_aa: CASSDWGGESDTQYF
cdr3_nt: TGTGCCAGCAGTGATTGGGGGGGGGAATCAGATACGCAGTATTTT

clone_size: .
v_call: TRBV3-1
d_call: TRBD1
j_call: TRBJ2-7
cdr3_aa: CASSLDPGQGLHEQYF
cdr3_nt: TGTGCCAGCTCTTTAGACCCGGGACAGGGTCTCCACGAGCAGTACTTC

clone_size: few
v_call: TRBV24-1
d_call: .
j_call: TRBJ2-1
cdr3_aa: CATSAGTNNNEQFF
cdr3_nt: TGTGCCACCAGTGCCGGGACAAATAACAATGAGCAGTTCTTC

clone_size: once
v_call: TRBV4-1
d_call: .
j_call: TRBJ1-1
cdr3_aa: CASSQDGRAFF
cdr3_nt: TGCGCCAGCAGCCAAGATGGGAGAGCTTTCTTT

clone_size: few
v_call: TRBV9
d_call: TRBD2
j_call: TRBJ2-7
cdr3_aa: CASSLSGGSSYEQYF
cdr3_nt: TGTGCCAGCAGCCTTAGCGGGGGGAGCTCCTACGAGCAGTACTTC

clone_size: once
v_call: TRBV7-9
d_call: .
j_call: TRBJ1-2
cdr3_aa: CASSFISAGYTF
cdr3_nt: TGTGCCAGCAGCTTCATTAGTGCTGGCTACACCTTC

clone_size: once
v_call: TRBV2
d_call: .
j_call: TRBJ1-2
cdr3_aa: CASTKGERGNYGYTF
cdr3_nt: TGTGCCAGCACCAAGGGGGAACGAGGGAACTATGGCTACACCTTC

clone_size: .
v_call: TRBV7-3
d_call: TRBD1
j_call: TRBJ2-5
cdr3_aa: CASSLSGQGETQYF
cdr3_nt: TGTGCCAGCAGCTTATCAGGACAGGGGGAGACCCAGTACTTC

clone_size: many
v_call: TRBV7-6
d_call: .
j_call: TRBJ1-1
cdr3_aa: CASSLFPGPGMNTEAFF
cdr3_nt: TGTGCCAGCAGCTTATTTCCAGGGCCAGGTATGAACACTGAAGCTTTCTTT

clone_size: .
v_call: TRBV5-4
d_call: .
j_call: TRBJ2-1
cdr3_aa: CASSLEQGMILSDNEQFF
cdr3_nt: TGTGCCAGCAGCTTGGAACAGGGTATGATATTGTCGGACAATGAGCAGTTCTTC

clone_size: many
v_call: TRBV6-6
d_call: TRBD2
j_call: TRBJ2-1
cdr3_aa: CASSTGGPSYNEQFF
cdr3_nt: TGTGCCAGCAGTACGGGGGGGCCCTCCTACAATGAGCAGTTCTTC

clone_size: .
v_call: TRBV7-9
d_call: TRBD2
j_call: TRBJ2-3
cdr3_aa: CASSSPGTSVTSTDTQYF
cdr3_nt: TGTGCCAGCAGCTCACCCGGGACTAGCGTTACTAGCACAGATACGCAGTATTTT

clone_size: many
v_call: TRBV4-1
d_call: .
j_call: TRBJ1-1
cdr3_aa: CASSQDVRNTEAFF
cdr3_nt: TGCGCCAGCAGCCAAGATGTAAGGAACACTGAAGCTTTCTTT

clone_size: many
v_call: TRBV7-2
d_call: .
j_call: TRBJ1-5
cdr3_aa: CASSLSGQSNQPQHF
cdr3_nt: TGTGCCAGCAGCTTATCGGGCCAAAGCAATCAGCCCCAGCATTTT

clone_size: .
v_call: TRBV5-5
d_call: .
j_call: TRBJ1-2
cdr3_aa: CASSPRGRDYGYTF
cdr3_nt: TGTGCCAGCAGCCCTAGGGGACGGGACTATGGCTACACCTTC

clone_size: many
v_call: TRBV6-5
d_call: .
j_call: TRBJ1-1
cdr3_aa: CASSYSIASEAFF
cdr3_nt: TGTGCCAGCAGTTACTCTATTGCGAGCGAAGCTTTCTTT

clone_size: .
v_call: TRBV13
d_call: .
j_call: TRBJ1-1
cdr3_aa: CASSLEPEAFF
cdr3_nt: TGTGCCAGCAGCTTAGAGCCTGAAGCTTTCTTT

clone_size: once
v_call: TRBV12-5
d_call: .
j_call: TRBJ1-2
cdr3_aa: CASGLQETKNYGYTF
cdr3_nt: TGTGCTAGTGGTTTGCAAGAGACTAAAAACTATGGCTACACCTTC

clone_size: .
v_call: TRBV6-2/TRBV6-3
d_call: .
j_call: TRBJ2-7
cdr3_aa: CASSYTGGGAYEQYF
cdr3_nt: TGTGCCAGCAGTTACACCGGAGGGGGTGCCTACGAGCAGTACTTC

clone_size: few
v_call: TRBV6-1
d_call: .
j_call: TRBJ2-7
cdr3_aa: CATSLDGDVSYEQYF
cdr3_nt: TGTGCCACCTCATTAGACGGGGACGTGTCCTACGAGCAGTACTTC

clone_size: .
v_call: TRBV20-1
d_call: .
j_call: TRBJ1-1
cdr3_aa: CSVPTGQWTEAFF
cdr3_nt: TGCAGTGTTCCAACAGGGCAGTGGACTGAAGCTTTCTTT

clone_size: .
v_call: TRBV19
d_call: .
j_call: TRBJ1-3
cdr3_aa: CASSTGDHGNTIYF
cdr3_nt: TGTGCCAGTAGTACGGGGGACCATGGAAACACCATATATTTT

clone_size: few
v_call: TRBV29-1
d_call: .
j_call: TRBJ2-3
cdr3_aa: CSVGGGRSTDTQYF
cdr3_nt: TGCAGCGTTGGTGGGGGCAGAAGCACAGATACGCAGTATTTT

clone_size: .
v_call: TRBV9
d_call: TRBD1
j_call: TRBJ1-4
cdr3_aa: CASSEQGAGEKLFF
cdr3_nt: TGTGCCAGCAGCGAACAGGGGGCCGGTGAAAAACTGTTTTTT

clone_size: few
v_call: TRBV7-8
d_call: TRBD1
j_call: TRBJ2-2
cdr3_aa: CASSLALDRGREELFF
cdr3_nt: TGTGCCAGCAGCTTAGCGCTAGACAGGGGGCGCGAGGAGCTGTTTTTT

clone_size: .
v_call: TRBV9
d_call: .
j_call: TRBJ2-3
cdr3_aa: CASSVDPDTQYF
cdr3_nt: TGTGCCAGCAGCGTAGATCCAGATACGCAGTATTTT

clone_size: many
v_call: TRBV7-8
d_call: TRBD2
j_call: TRBJ2-1
cdr3_aa: CASTLAGEDEQFF
cdr3_nt: TGTGCCAGCACATTAGCGGGAGAGGATGAGCAGTTCTTC

clone_size: once
v_call: TRBV28
d_call: .
j_call: TRBJ2-1
cdr3_aa: CASSFRDISKGNEQFF
cdr3_nt: TGTGCCAGCAGTTTCAGGGACATCTCAAAAGGCAATGAGCAGTTCTTC

clone_size: .
v_call: TRBV7-9
d_call: TRBD2
j_call: TRBJ2-3
cdr3_aa: CASSPGLAGDTDTQYF
cdr3_nt: TGTGCCAGCAGCCCAGGACTAGCGGGAGACACAGATACGCAGTATTTT

clone_size: .
v_call: TRBV20-1
d_call: TRBD2
j_call: TRBJ2-2
cdr3_aa: CSANGLAGGLLTGELFF
cdr3_nt: TGCAGTGCTAATGGACTAGCGGGGGGCCTATTAACCGGGGAGCTGTTTTTT

clone_size: .
v_call: TRBV6-1
d_call: .
j_call: TRBJ2-5
cdr3_aa: CASSETPAGYQETQYF
cdr3_nt: TGTGCCAGCAGTGAAACCCCCGCGGGGTACCAAGAGACCCAGTACTTC

clone_size: .
v_call: TRBV5-4
d_call: TRBD1
j_call: TRBJ2-5
cdr3_aa: CASSWGTGEETQYF
cdr3_nt: TGTGCCAGCAGCTGGGGGACAGGGGAAGAGACCCAGTACTTC

clone_size: .
v_call: TRBV6-5
d_call: TRBD2
j_call: TRBJ2-2
cdr3_aa: CASSYLAGGPGELFF
cdr3_nt: TGTGCCAGCAGTTATTTGGCGGGGGGGCCCGGGGAGCTGTTTTTT

clone_size: few
v_call: TRBV6-6
d_call: .
j_call: TRBJ1-1
cdr3_aa: CASSPQGGVGNTEAFF
cdr3_nt: TGTGCCAGCAGTCCCCAGGGCGGGGTGGGGAACACTGAAGCTTTCTTT

clone_size: few
v_call: TRBV7-6
d_call: TRBD1
j_call: TRBJ2-3
cdr3_aa: CASSLRQGPADTQYF
cdr3_nt: TGTGCCAGCAGCTTGAGACAGGGTCCCGCAGATACGCAGTATTTT

clone_size: .
v_call: TRBV20-1
d_call: .
j_call: TRBJ2-3
cdr3_aa: CSARPPDSGTQYF
cdr3_nt: TGCAGTGCTAGGCCGCCCGACTCCGGTACGCAGTATTTT

clone_size: few
v_call: TRBV7-9
d_call: .
j_call: TRBJ1-2
cdr3_aa: CASSPPSPIGYTF
cdr3_nt: TGTGCCAGCAGCCCCCCGAGTCCCATTGGCTACACCTTC

clone_size: few
v_call: TRBV6-1
d_call: .
j_call: TRBJ1-5
cdr3_aa: CASGQGGSNQPQHF
cdr3_nt: TGTGCCAGCGGCCAGGGTGGGAGCAATCAGCCCCAGCATTTT

clone_size: .
v_call: TRBV2
d_call: .
j_call: TRBJ2-3
cdr3_aa: CASSNDGTGTDTQYF
cdr3_nt: TGTGCCAGCTCTAACGACGGGACGGGCACAGATACGCAGTATTTT

clone_size: .
v_call: TRBV28
d_call: .
j_call: TRBJ1-5
cdr3_aa: CASSFDRDNQPQHF
cdr3_nt: TGTGCCAGCAGTTTTGACCGGGACAATCAGCCCCAGCATTTT

clone_size: .
v_call: TRBV10-3
d_call: .
j_call: TRBJ1-2
cdr3_aa: CAISESRPGRQDGYTF
cdr3_nt: TGTGCCATCAGTGAGTCTCGACCAGGCAGACAGGATGGCTACACCTTC

clone_size: .
v_call: TRBV4-3
d_call: TRBD1
j_call: TRBJ2-1
cdr3_aa: CASSQSGQGHLEQLF
cdr3_nt: TGCGCCAGCAGCCAATCGGGACAGGGACATTTGGAGCAGTTGTTC

clone_size: many
v_call: TRBV6-5
d_call: TRBD2
j_call: TRBJ2-1
cdr3_aa: CASSYSNGGGTYNEQFF
cdr3_nt: TGTGCCAGCAGTTACTCGAATGGGGGAGGGACCTACAATGAGCAGTTCTTC

clone_size: .
v_call: TRBV2
d_call: .
j_call: TRBJ2-5
cdr3_aa: CASSEAKGLQETQYF
cdr3_nt: TGTGCCAGCAGTGAAGCAAAAGGGCTGCAAGAGACCCAGTACTTC

clone_size: few
v_call: TRBV27
d_call: TRBD2
j_call: TRBJ2-7
cdr3_aa: CASSISGPLNSYEQYF
cdr3_nt: TGTGCCAGCAGTATTAGCGGGCCCCTTAACTCCTACGAGCAGTACTTC

clone_size: few
v_call: TRBV12-3/TRBV12-4
d_call: .
j_call: TRBJ1-6
cdr3_aa: CASSLGRQDNSPLHF
cdr3_nt: TGTGCCAGCAGTTTGGGGCGACAGGATAATTCACCCCTCCACTTT